One and the same sample provided the 13 T cell receptor beta chains below, sequenced in a study of blood T cell repertoires in COVID-19. Libraries were prepared by immunoSEQ multiplex PCR; TCRdb keeps only in-frame clonotypes and omits some of them. Of under 200,000 clones in the sample, 75% to 90% are singletons; the top ten hold about 7%. Sequencing was performed on peripheral blood. All receptors come from a man in his sixties with acute or convalescent COVID-19.

With regard to this clone: The sample carries other DNA sequences with the same CDR3. V gene TRBV6-6 combines with J gene TRBJ1-1; TRBD1 is a possible D gene (5 bases). The CDR3 spans 15 residues. The germline gives CDR1 MNHNY, CDR2 SVGAGI (reference sequence). V was clipped by 0 bases and J by 2 bases, with 10 bases between them. CDR3 in DNA: TGTGCCAGCAGTTACTCGGGGCAGGGTAACACTGAAGCTTTCTTT. This gives the protein CASSYSGQGNTEAFF.

The rearrangement joins TRBV29-1 to TRBJ1-2; tentatively, D is TRBD1 (5 bases). The V end was cut by 8 bases, the J end by 0 bases, with 10 bases between. Germline values: CDR1 SQVTM, CDR2 ANQGSEA. The CDR3 length is 12 residues. The CDR3 DNA sequence: TGCAGCCTTTGGACACCTAACTATGGCTACACCTTC. Encoded protein: CSLWTPNYGYTF.

The J gene is TRBJ2-7, the V gene TRBV19; 9 nucleotides match TRBD1. Germline assignment: CDR1 LNHDA and CDR2 SQIVND (reference sequence). This CDR3 region has 14 residues. Trimming cost V 10 bases and J 3 bases; bases outside gene matches: 10. The CDR3 reads CATQQGAGDYEQYF. CDR3 DNA sequence: TGTGCCACTCAACAGGGGGCCGGCGACTACGAGCAGTACTTC.

This clone was counted a single time. The genes are TRBV4-1 and TRBJ2-6, with D tentatively TRBD1 (7 bases). V shed 9 bases and J shed 4 bases, with 19 bases lying between them. Germline V gives CDR1 MGHRA, CDR2 YSYEKL. The CDR3 has 16 amino acids. The CDR3 bases are TGCGCCAGTACCCCGGAGGGGGCGAGGGGGGCCAACGTCCTGACTTTC. It is translated as CASTPEGARGANVLTF.

This clone was recorded once. This chain connects TRBV7-3 to TRBJ2-3; no reliable D call. The CDR3 extends over 14 amino acids. The V end lost 3 bases, the J end lost 1 base, and 8 bases lay between the germline ends. Germline CDR1 reads SGHTA; CDR2 reads FQGTGA. CDR3 region: CASSFQAGTDTQYF. The CDR3 DNA reads as TGTGCCAGCAGCTTCCAGGCAGGCACAGATACGCAGTATTTT.

V usage is TRBV12-3 or TRBV12-4 and J usage is TRBJ2-7; D is possibly TRBD1 (6 bases). V lost 6 bases, J lost 5 bases, and 14 bases lay in between. The CDR3 has 13 amino acids. The CDR3 DNA reads as TGTGCCAGCAGACAGGGTGTTTCCCACGAGCAGTACTTC. This translates into CASRQGVSHEQYF.

This chain links TRBV5-1 with TRBJ2-2, with TRBD1 identical over 12 bases. The J segment lost 4 bases and the V segment lost 4 bases, leaving 14 bases of the junction unmatched. The germline CDR1 and CDR2 sequences are SGHRS and YFSETQ. The CDR3 covers 19 residues. CDR3 loop: CASSPLGQGAGLFTGELFF. CDR3 nucleotides: TGCGCCAGCAGCCCCCTGGGACAGGGGGCTGGGTTGTTCACCGGGGAGCTGTTTTTT.

The V call is TRBV30, the J call TRBJ2-3; 11 bases are a match to TRBD2. Unmatched junction bases numbered 8, after V lost 7 bases and J lost 5 bases. CDR1 and CDR2 (germline): GTSNPN, SVGIG (reference sequence). The CDR3 is 14 amino acids. This CDR3 is CASVTSGSGDTQYF. In nucleotides, the CDR3 is TGTGCCTCGGTCACTAGCGGGAGTGGAGATACGCAGTATTTT.

The V gene is TRBV29-1, the J gene TRBJ2-3, with D possibly matching TRBD2 (6 bases). The germline CDR1 and CDR2 sequences are SQVTM and ANQGSEA. V was trimmed by 5 bases and J by 4 bases, leaving 10 bases between them. The CDR3 runs 12 residues. In DNA form, the CDR3 reads TGCAGCGTTCGTAGCGGCGCAGATACGCAGTATTTT. It is translated as CSVRSGADTQYF.

V gene TRBV15 combines with J gene TRBJ2-1; 9 positions agree with TRBD2. J lost 2 bases, V lost 4 bases, and 6 bases had no gene match. In germline, CDR1 is LNHNV, CDR2 YYDKDF (reference sequence). The CDR3 runs 16 residues. CDR3 region: CATSTSGTSPYNEQFF. In nucleotides, the CDR3 is TGTGCCACCAGCACATCCGGGACTAGCCCCTACAATGAGCAGTTCTTC.

The V and J genes are TRBV9 and TRBJ1-3, with D possibly matching TRBD1 (5 bases). Trimming left V 4 bases short and J 2 bases short, with 13 bases between. CDR1 and CDR2 (germline): SGDLS, YYNGEE. The CDR3 sequence is 15 residues long. The CDR3 DNA is TGTGCCAGCAGCCCCGACAGTTTTACTGGAAACACCATATATTTT. Translated: CASSPDSFTGNTIYF.

The V call is TRBV12-3 or TRBV12-4, the J call TRBJ2-7, with 7 bases matching TRBD2. This CDR3 is built from 13 residues. V trimming: 6 bases; J trimming: 3 bases; junction bases outside the gene matches: 5. The CDR3 region is CASRPPSGYEQYF. The CDR3 region has the DNA TGTGCCAGCAGACCTCCTAGCGGCTACGAGCAGTACTTC.

This rearrangement joins TRBV9 to TRBJ2-2; the D is unclear. This CDR3 comprises 14 residues. From germline, CDR1 is SGDLS and CDR2 YYNGEE. Trimming removed 0 bases at V and 4 bases at J, with 7 bases between. As DNA, the CDR3 is TGTGCCAGCAGCGTAGCTTCCAGCACCGGGGAGCTGTTTTTT. This translates into CASSVASSTGELFF.